The clone carrying this T cell receptor (beta chain) has only a few counts. Its cognate antigen is unknown. The germline gives CDR1 LNHDA, CDR2 SQIVND (reference sequence). Trimming removed 6 bases at V and 0 bases at J, with 14 bases between. This CDR3 region has 15 residues. These data originate in a study of vaccination and CD4 T cells after COVID-19. Study-level background: The authors exposed cells to overlapping spike peptides derived from SARS-CoV-2, HCoV-NL63, HCoV-OC43 and HCoV-229E.

Treatment meaning: roughly 10-day PBMC culture with coronavirus spike peptide pools or control peptides (ViraFEST assay). An Oncomine TCR Beta short-read assay was used to sequence the DNA from cultured CD4+ T cells. Investigators obtained genomic DNA by extraction from cultured CD4+ T cells. TCRdb itself ran the PCR reads through MiXCR, one entry per CDR3 protein. This table holds nearly 20,000 distinct CDR3 sequences, around 45% found once. This clonotype was obtained from a human donor who had recovered from COVID-19. Source: CD4+ T cells from blood, cultured in vitro, taken after SARS-CoV-2 vaccination. The chain uses TRBV19 and TRBJ1-1; TRBD1 might be the D (6 bases). The CDR3 sequence is CASSRDTSMNTEAFF. CDR3 sequence (DNA): TGTGCCAGTAGCAGGGACACATCAATGAACACTGAAGCTTTCTTT.